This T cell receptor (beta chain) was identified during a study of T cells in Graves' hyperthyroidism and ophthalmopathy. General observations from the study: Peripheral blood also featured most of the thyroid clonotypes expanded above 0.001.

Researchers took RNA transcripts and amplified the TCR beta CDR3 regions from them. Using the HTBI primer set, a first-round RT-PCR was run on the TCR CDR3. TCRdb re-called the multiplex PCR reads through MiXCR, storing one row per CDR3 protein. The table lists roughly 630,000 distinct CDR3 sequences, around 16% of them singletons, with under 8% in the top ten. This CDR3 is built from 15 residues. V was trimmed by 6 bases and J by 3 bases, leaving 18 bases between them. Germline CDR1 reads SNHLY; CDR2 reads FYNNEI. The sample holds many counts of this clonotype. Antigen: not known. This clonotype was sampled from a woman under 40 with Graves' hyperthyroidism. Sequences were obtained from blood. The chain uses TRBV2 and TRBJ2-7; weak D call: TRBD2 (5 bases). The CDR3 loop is CASRYGIGMLYEQYF. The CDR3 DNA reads TGTGCCAGCAGATACGGGATAGGCATGCTCTACGAGCAGTACTTC. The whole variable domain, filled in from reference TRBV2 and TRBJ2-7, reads EPEVTQTPSHQVTQMGQEVILRCVPISNHLYFYWYRQILGQKVEFLVSFYNNEISEKSEIFDDQFSVERPDGSNFTLKIRSTKLEDSAMYFCASRYGIGMLYEQYFGPGTRLTVT.